Following are 21 T cell receptor beta chains from one sample sequenced in a study of blood T cells in healthy people across ages. Alongside a J-beta primer mix, a sample-barcoded 5' primer served in a second PCR lasting about 6 to 11 cycles. One entry per CDR3 protein results from TCRdb running MiXCR on the 5' RACE reads. This sample yields approximately 2,000,000 distinct CDR3 sequences, of which 30% to 40% are seen a single time; under 30% belongs to the top ten. Specimen: blood. Source of these receptors: a human donor in good health.

There are a few counts of this clonotype. This rearrangement joins TRBV9 to TRBJ2-2; D unresolved. The V gene lost 0 bases and the J gene lost 6 bases, with 9 bases spanning the gap. The CDR3 runs 14 residues. Germline-derived CDR1 and CDR2 are SGDLS and YYNGEE. The CDR3 nucleotides read TGTGCCAGCAGCGTAGGGAGTCATGCCGGGGAGCTGTTTTTT. Translated: CASSVGSHAGELFF. The full variable domain, in which reference TRBV9 and TRBJ2-2 provide the parts outside the CDR3, is DSGVTQTPKHLITATGQRVTLRCSPRSGDLSVYWYQQSLDQGLQFLIQYYNGEERAKGNILERFSAQQFPDLHSELNLSSLELGDSALYFCASSVGSHAGELFFGEGSRLTVL.

The chain uses TRBV3-1 and TRBJ2-5, with 9 bases aligning to TRBD2. CDR1 and CDR2 from the germline V gene are LGHDT and YNNKEL (reference sequence). CDR3 length: 15 residues. The ends lost 0 bases at V and 4 bases at J; junction bases unmatched: 3. CDR3 region: CASSQDPSGVETQYF. CDR3 coding DNA: TGTGCCAGCAGCCAAGATCCTAGCGGGGTAGAGACCCAGTACTTC.

This chain joins TRBV24-1 and TRBJ2-7; D gene uncertain. The CDR3 totals 17 residues. Trimming removed 8 bases at V and 6 bases at J, with 28 bases between. The germline V gene has CDR1 KGHDR and CDR2 SFDVKD. CDR3 nucleotide sequence: TGTGCCACCAACTCTCTTTCGTCGAGGATTGACCCCTCCGAGCAGTACTTC. Protein: CATNSLSSRIDPSEQYF.

Points on this clonotype: A much larger clonotype is one base distant, so this may be a read error. The chain links TRBV5-1 to TRBJ2-1; 7 nucleotides agree with TRBD2. Per the germline V gene, CDR1 is SGHRS and CDR2 is YFSETQ. With V trimmed by 0 bases and J by 5 bases, 5 bases remained unmatched. The CDR3 is 15 amino acids. CDR3 region: CASSLGRGTHNEQFF. The CDR3 DNA sequence: TGCGCCAGCAGCTTGGGGCGGGGGACGCACAATGAGCAGTTCTTC. The whole variable domain, remainder taken from reference TRBV5-1 and TRBJ2-1, is KAGVTQTPRYLIKTRGQQVTLSCSPISGHRSVSWYQQTPGQGLQFLFEYFSETQRNKGNFPGRFSGRQFSNSRSEMNVSTLELGDSALYLCASSLGRGTHNEQFFGPGTRLTVL.

This clonotype was found a few times. This chain links TRBV6-5 with TRBJ1-1; D might be TRBD1 (6 bases). Germline assignment: CDR1 MNHEY and CDR2 SVGAGI. CDR3 length equals 16 residues. Trimming stripped 2 bases from V and 1 base from J, with 14 bases between. The CDR3 here is CASSYGPPGANTEAFF. The CDR3 nucleotides are TGTGCCAGCAGTTACGGCCCTCCAGGGGCGAACACTGAAGCTTTCTTT.

This clonotype was detected a few times. The chain has TRBV5-1 and TRBJ2-7, with D possibly matching TRBD1 (6 bases). Trimming shortened V by 4 bases and J by 3 bases, and 11 bases separated the two germline ends. Germline-derived CDR1 and CDR2 are SGHRS and YFSETQ. This CDR3 has 13 amino acids. The CDR3 sequence: CASSVDRYYEQYF. The CDR3 DNA reads TGCGCCAGCAGCGTGGACAGATACTACGAGCAGTACTTC.

This sequence joins TRBV6-2 or TRBV6-3 and TRBJ1-6; D is unresolved. Trimming took off 4 bases at V and 8 bases at J, with 12 bases between the two ends. From germline, CDR1 is MNHEY and CDR2 SVGEGT. The CDR3 spans 14 residues. The CDR3 DNA reads TGTGCCAGCAGTTTGGGAAATGAGGATTCACCCCTCCACTTT. The encoded protein is CASSLGNEDSPLHF.

The gene calls are TRBV4-2 and TRBJ2-5, with TRBD2 matching 9 bases. The junction had 10 bases not matched to a gene; V was cut back by 3 bases and J by 5 bases. CDR1 is LGHNA and CDR2 is YNFKEQ in the germline V gene. CDR3 length: 16 residues. The CDR3 here is CASSQAGGHPQETQYF. The DNA of the CDR3 is TGTGCCAGCAGCCAGGCGGGGGGGCACCCTCAGGAGACCCAGTACTTC.

With regard to this clonotype: Its ends do not fully match the called genes, so a read error is possible. The rearrangement joins TRBV7-7 to TRBJ2-7; unclear D gene. The CDR3 runs 13 residues. Germline-derived CDR1 and CDR2 are SSHAT and FNYEAQ (reference sequence). This CDR3 is CASSLDVGYEQYF. CDR3 DNA: TGTGCTAGCAGCTTAGACGTGGGATACGAGCAGTACTTC. Together with reference TRBV7-7 and TRBJ2-7, the CDR3 gives the full variable domain: GAGVSQSPRYKVTKRGQDVTLRCDPISSHATLYWYQQALGQGPEFLTYFNYEAQPDKSGLPSDRFSAERPEGSISTLTIQRTEQRDSAMYRCASSLDVGYEQYFGPGTRLTVT.

The V call is TRBV4-2, the J call TRBJ2-6, with TRBD1 matching 12 bases. The CDR3 runs 18 residues. Germline V gene data show CDR1 as LGHNA and CDR2 as YNFKEQ. J was trimmed by 2 bases and V by 0 bases; bases with no gene match: 2. CDR3 nucleotides: TGTGCCAGCAGCCAAGAGGGGACAGGGGGCGCTGGGGCCAACGTCCTGACTTTC. This encodes CASSQEGTGGAGANVLTF.

This chain uses TRBV4-1 with TRBJ1-2; 10 nucleotides match TRBD1. Germline V gene lookup returns CDR1 MGHRA and CDR2 YSYEKL. The CDR3 is made up of 17 amino acids. V shed 2 bases, J shed 4 bases, and the junction held 10 bases outside the gene matches. CDR3 nucleotides: TGCGCCAGCAGCCAACCTATGGGGACAGGGGAGACCTATGGCTACACCTTC. Its protein product is CASSQPMGTGETYGYTF.

The chain has TRBV15 and TRBJ2-3, with 8 positions matching TRBD1. CDR3 length: 16 amino acids. The germline V gene encodes CDR1 LNHNV and CDR2 YYDKDF (reference sequence). With 1 base clipped from V and 6 bases from J, the junction kept 9 bases outside the gene matches. The CDR3 DNA is TGTGCCACCAGCAGAGCCTCTACCGGGACAGGCGATACGCAGTATTTT. It encodes CATSRASTGTGDTQYF. The full variable domain, with the rest looked up from reference TRBV15 and TRBJ2-3, is DAMVIQNPRYQVTQFGKPVTLSCSQTLNHNVMYWYQQKSSQAPKLLFHYYDKDFNNEADTPDNFQSRRPNTSFCFLDIRSPGLGDTAMYLCATSRASTGTGDTQYFGPGTRLTVL.

The rearrangement joins TRBV20-1 to TRBJ2-1; 7 positions match TRBD1. This CDR3 comprises 15 residues. From germline, CDR1 is DFQATT and CDR2 SNEGSKA (reference sequence). V was pared by 1 base and J by 2 bases, with 5 bases of the junction left unmatched. The CDR3 DNA sequence: TGCAGTGCTAGAGCTTCAGGGGGACCCTACAATGAGCAGTTCTTC. Its translation: CSARASGGPYNEQFF.

Only a few counts were recorded for this clonotype. V gene TRBV20-1 combines with J gene TRBJ2-4; the D is unclear. V lost 1 base to trimming and J lost 9 bases, with 7 bases between them. Per the germline V gene, CDR1 is DFQATT and CDR2 is SNEGSKA (reference sequence). The CDR3 length is 11 residues. This CDR3 reads CSARGPSIQYF. As DNA, the CDR3 is TGCAGTGCTAGAGGGCCCTCCATTCAGTACTTC.

The rearrangement joins TRBV12-3 or TRBV12-4 to TRBJ1-2, with TRBD1 identical over 7 bases. Unmatched junction bases numbered 20, after V lost 2 bases and J lost 2 bases. The CDR3 extends over 20 amino acids. Written as DNA, the CDR3 is TGTGCCAGCAGTTTAAGTGTCCTTCGCCTACACGGGGACAGAAACTATGGCTACACCTTC. Its protein is CASSLSVLRLHGDRNYGYTF.

The chain employs TRBV28 and TRBJ2-7; D may correspond to TRBD1 or TRBD2 (5 bases each). The V gene lost 2 bases and the J gene lost 4 bases, with 18 bases spanning the gap. CDR3 size: 16 residues. CDR1 is MDHEN and CDR2 is SYDVKM in the germline V gene. The CDR3 reads CASSLGRRGPPYEQYF. Here the CDR3 DNA reads TGTGCCAGCAGTTTAGGGAGAAGGGGCCCCCCTTACGAGCAGTACTTC.

The chain recombines TRBV20-1 with TRBJ2-5; possibly TRBD1 for D (7 bases). The J call is doubtful: the DNA matches TRBJ2-7 better. The CDR3 loop spans 15 amino acids. CDR1 is DFQATT and CDR2 is SNEGSKA in the germline V gene (reference sequence). As DNA, the CDR3 is TGCAGTGCTAGGGGGGGACAGATGATACACTACGAGCAGTACTTC. Its translation: CSARGGQMIHYEQYF.

The chain combines TRBV28 with TRBJ1-1; no definite D call. Trimming pared 6 bases from V and 2 bases from J, leaving 13 bases between. Germline V gene lookup returns CDR1 MDHEN and CDR2 SYDVKM. The CDR3 runs to 14 residues. This chain's CDR3 is CASRTIRRNTEAFF. The CDR3 DNA is TGTGCCAGCAGAACTATAAGGAGAAACACTGAAGCTTTCTTT.

The chain carries TRBV3-1 and TRBJ2-3, with D perhaps TRBD2 (5 bases). The germline CDR1 and CDR2 sequences are LGHDT and YNNKEL (reference sequence). The CDR3 extends over 16 amino acids. Trimming stripped 0 bases from V and 2 bases from J, with 12 bases between. The DNA for the CDR3 is TGTGCCAGCAGCCAAGACTTCCTAGCTGCCACAGATACGCAGTATTTT. It translates to CASSQDFLAATDTQYF.

V is TRBV28 and J is TRBJ2-5; 8 bases fit TRBD1. Near its end, the DNA agrees better with TRBJ2-7, so the J call may be wrong. Germline V gene data show CDR1 as MDHEN and CDR2 as SYDVKM. This CDR3 region has 16 residues. This chain's CDR3 is CASSSPGQDQKLEQYF. Here the CDR3 DNA reads TGTGCCAGCAGTTCCCCGGGACAGGACCAAAAGCTCGAGCAGTACTTC.

V usage is TRBV20-1 and J usage is TRBJ2-1, with D perhaps TRBD1 or TRBD2 (5 bases each). Germline assignment: CDR1 DFQATT and CDR2 SNEGSKA (reference sequence). The CDR3 has 14 amino acids. The germline V and J ends were trimmed by 5 bases and 3 bases, with 14 bases remaining between them. The CDR3, as DNA: TGCAGTGCTTCAAAGGGGAGTATCTACAATGAGCAGTTCTTC. This gives the protein CSASKGSIYNEQFF.